These T cell receptor beta chains were read from a single sample in a study of cytomegalovirus exposure and HLA in healthy donors. Only in-frame clones appear in the TCRdb table, and some are missing; sequencing was by immunoSEQ multiplex PCR. The sample lists about 60,000 clones; around 96% were seen once. Sequenced material: PBMCs. These receptors came from a young man in good health and CMV-seronegative. Each CDR3 is given with its conserved first and last residue. A D gene is named only where the DNA matches it firmly. For some rows the clone size is stated as once, few or many, or as a class when expanded; others skip it.

J,size,length,D,V,DNA,CDR3
TRBJ2-7,NA,15,NA,TRBV7-2,TGTGCCAGCAGCTTAGAGTGGGCCATTAACTACGAGCAGTACTTC,CASSLEWAINYEQYF
TRBJ2-2,NA,15,NA,TRBV28,TGTGCCAGCAGTCCAAGCGCGGGCTACACCGGGGAGCTGTTTTTT,CASSPSAGYTGELFF
TRBJ2-2,NA,16,NA,TRBV10-3,TGTGCCATCAGTGAGGCTACAGGGTCGGTAACCGGGGAGCTGTTTTTT,CAISEATGSVTGELFF
TRBJ2-5,NA,14,TRBD2,TRBV19,TGTGCCAGTAGTGGTAGCGGGACCTCTGATTCACAGTACTTC,CASSGSGTSDSQYF
TRBJ2-5,NA,14,TRBD1,TRBV29-1,TGCAGCACCACGGGACAGGGGGCTTCGGAGACCCAGTACTTC,CSTTGQGASETQYF
TRBJ1-2,NA,18,TRBD1,TRBV2,TGTGCCAGCAGCAGCCCAAAAATAACAGGGGGCCTAAACTATGGCTACACCTTC,CASSSPKITGGLNYGYTF
TRBJ2-3,NA,16,NA,TRBV6-4,TGTGCCAGCAGTGACTCTGTGGCGGGACCCACAGATACGCAGTATTTT,CASSDSVAGPTDTQYF
TRBJ2-1,NA,18,NA,TRBV4-1,TGCGCCAGCAGCCAAGATACGACAGTCCAAAGCTCCTACAATGAGCAGTTCTTC,CASSQDTTVQSSYNEQFF
TRBJ2-7,NA,15,TRBD1,TRBV10-2,TGCGCCAGCAGTGACCGGAGACAGGGGCTCTACGAGCAGTACTTC,CASSDRRQGLYEQYF
TRBJ2-1,NA,14,NA,TRBV28,TGTGCCAGCACAGGACTTAGTCCCCTCAATGAGCAGTTCTTC,CASTGLSPLNEQFF
TRBJ2-5,NA,14,NA,TRBV4-1,TGCGCCAGCAGCCTTAGTCCGGTTTTAGAGACCCAGTACTTC,CASSLSPVLETQYF
TRBJ1-4,NA,17,TRBD1,TRBV2,TGTGCCAGCAGGTTGTTCGGACAGGGGTTCGGTAATGAAAAACTGTTTTTT,CASRLFGQGFGNEKLFF
TRBJ1-4,NA,14,TRBD1,TRBV6-5,TGTGCCAGCAGTGGGGGACAGGGGTATGAAAAACTGTTTTTT,CASSGGQGYEKLFF
TRBJ2-7,NA,11,TRBD2,TRBV27,TGTGCCAGCAGTATCGGGGGGAAGCAGTACTTC,CASSIGGKQYF
TRBJ1-4,NA,17,TRBD1,TRBV5-1,TGCGCCAGCAGCTGGGGGACAGCCTCGCGCCAGGTTGGAAAACTGTTTTTT,CASSWGTASRQVGKLFF
TRBJ2-1,NA,13,TRBD1,TRBV29-1,TGCAGCGTTGACGGGGACAGGGTGATGTCTCAGTTCTTC,CSVDGDRVMSQFF
TRBJ2-1,NA,14,NA,TRBV7-9,TGTGCCAGCAGCTTAATAGACTCCTACAATGAGCAGTTCTTC,CASSLIDSYNEQFF
TRBJ2-3,NA,15,TRBD2,TRBV6-4,TGTGCCAGCAGCGAACTAGCGGGAGCCACAGATACGCAGTATTTT,CASSELAGATDTQYF
TRBJ2-2,NA,15,TRBD1,TRBV7-9,TGTGCCAGCAGCCCACGGGACAGACCCACCGGGGAGCTGTTTTTT,CASSPRDRPTGELFF
TRBJ2-7,once,14,TRBD2,TRBV5-1,TGCGCCAGCAGCCAGACTAGCGGATCCTACGAGCAGTACTTC,CASSQTSGSYEQYF
TRBJ2-7,NA,14,TRBD2,TRBV5-6,TGTGCCAGCAGTGACGGGACTACCTCCTACGAGCAGTACTTC,CASSDGTTSYEQYF
TRBJ2-7,NA,12,NA,TRBV2,TGTGCCAGCACCGAGAATTCCTACGAGCAGTACTTC,CASTENSYEQYF
TRBJ2-1,NA,17,TRBD2,TRBV9,TGTGCCAGCAGCGCCAGGGGGGGACTAGCGGGAGTACATGAGCAGTTCTTC,CASSARGGLAGVHEQFF
TRBJ2-2,NA,15,TRBD1,TRBV2,TGTGCCAGGCGAACCGGGACAGGGAACACCGGGGAGCTGTTTTTT,CARRTGTGNTGELFF
TRBJ1-5,NA,13,TRBD1,TRBV6-5,TGTGCCAGCAGTCGGACAGGGAACCAGCCCCAGCATTTT,CASSRTGNQPQHF
TRBJ2-7,NA,14,TRBD2,TRBV5-1,TGCGCCAGCAGCGGGGGGGGGAGCTCCTACGAGCAGTACTTC,CASSGGGSSYEQYF
TRBJ2-3,NA,13,NA,TRBV6-6,TGTGCCAGCACCCCTCCTAGCACAGATACGCAGTATTTT,CASTPPSTDTQYF
TRBJ2-5,NA,12,NA,TRBV30,TGTGCCTGGGAAGGCGGGGGCGAGACCCAGTACTTC,CAWEGGGETQYF
TRBJ2-2,NA,16,TRBD2,TRBV7-7,TGTGCTAGCAGCTCCGTCGGCGGGAGTTTCACCGGGGAGCTGTTTTTT,CASSSVGGSFTGELFF
TRBJ2-2,NA,14,NA,TRBV5-4,TGTGCCGTTGTTAGACAGGCCGGGACCGGGGAGCTGTTTTTT,CAVVRQAGTGELFF
TRBJ2-3,NA,16,TRBD1,TRBV5-1,TGCGCCAGCAGCCCACAGGGGCAAGGGATCACAGATACGCAGTATTTT,CASSPQGQGITDTQYF
TRBJ2-7,NA,12,NA,TRBV5-1,TGCGCCAGCATTGGGCAGGCTAACGAGCAGTACTTC,CASIGQANEQYF